These 15 T cell receptor beta chains originate from one sample sequenced in a study of T cells in Graves' hyperthyroidism and ophthalmopathy. The TCR beta CDR3 regions underwent amplification using RNA transcripts as the source. HTBI primers were employed in a first-round RT-PCR of the TCR CDR3. MiXCR was run by TCRdb on the multiplex PCR reads, yielding one entry per CDR3 protein. The table records about 99,000 distinct CDR3 sequences, over 45% of them present only once. The material sequenced was blood. Receptors originate from a man aged 35 to 55 with Graves' hyperthyroidism.

The rearrangement links TRBV12-5 to TRBJ2-5; D not resolved. CDR1 is LGHNT and CDR2 is FRNRAP in the germline V gene. The V end was cut by 3 bases, the J end by 4 bases, with 15 bases between. The CDR3 loop spans 15 amino acids. CDR3 bases: TGTGCTAGTGGTTTAGGTGGTAGGAGCCGAGAGACCCAGTACTTC. Translation: CASGLGGRSRETQYF.

In regard to this clonotype: Since a much larger clone is just one base distant, this may be a read error. The J gene is TRBJ2-7, the V gene TRBV6-6; D ambiguous. Per germline, CDR1 MNHNY and CDR2 SVGAGI (reference sequence). The CDR3 covers 13 residues. The CDR3 DNA follows: TGTGCCAGCAGGGCACCTGGGTCCTGCGAGCAGTACTTC. Amino acids: CASRAPGSCEQYF.

V usage is TRBV20-1 and J usage is TRBJ1-5; TRBD1 matches 10 bases. Trimming at V came to 6 bases and at J to 5 bases, leaving 7 bases not matched to a gene. The CDR3 sequence is 14 residues long. The germline V gene has CDR1 DFQATT and CDR2 SNEGSKA (reference sequence). In nucleotides, the CDR3 is TGCAGTGCAACCGGGACAGGGGAACATCAGCCCCAGCATTTT. As protein: CSATGTGEHQPQHF.

In regard to this clonotype: The junction departs from the called germline gene at one end, perhaps through a read error. This chain joins TRBV9 and TRBJ1-3; 7 bases agree with TRBD1. CDR1 is SGDLS and CDR2 is YYNGEE in the germline V gene. The CDR3 is made up of 15 amino acids. As DNA, the CDR3 is TGTGCCAGCAGCGTAGGGATAGGGGGCTGGAACATCATATATTTT. Residues: CASSVGIGGWNIIYF.

This clonotype was seen at least ten times. A much larger clone differs by one base, so this may be a read error. V gene TRBV7-9 combines with J gene TRBJ2-7, with TRBD1 identical over 7 bases. This CDR3 is 16 amino acids long. Looked up from germline, CDR1 is SEHNR and CDR2 is FQNEAQ (reference sequence). The CDR3 bases are TGTGCCAGCAGCTTAGGCTTGGGACAGAGAGCCTACGAGCAGTGCTTC. Amino acid sequence: CASSLGLGQRAYEQCF.

Ten or more counts support this clonotype. V is TRBV19 and J is TRBJ2-2; D might be TRBD1 or TRBD2, each matching 5 bases. Germline V gene data show CDR1 as LNHDA and CDR2 as SQIVND (reference sequence). The ends were cut back, 7 bases at V and 4 bases at J, with 19 bases in the middle. CDR3 length: 16 amino acids. For the CDR3, the DNA is TGTGCCAGTATCCCGTCGTGGGGGTCAGGCACCGGGGAGCTGTTTTTT. Protein: CASIPSWGSGTGELFF.

In the case of this clonotype: A much more abundant neighbour one base away suggests this may be a read error. The genes are TRBV4-1 and TRBJ2-7; D unresolved. The CDR3 consists of 14 residues. Per germline, CDR1 MGHRA and CDR2 YSYEKL. CDR3 residues: CASSQVVSSYEQCF. CDR3 coding DNA: TGCGCCAGCAGCCAAGTGGTCAGCTCCTACGAGCAGTGCTTC.

Regarding this clonotype: Germline is not matched at one junction end, which may reflect a read error. V gene TRBV6-5 combines with J gene TRBJ1-2; possible D gene TRBD1, 5 bases. This CDR3 is built from 14 residues. Germline CDR1 MNHEY, CDR2 SVGAGI. The CDR3 DNA reads TGTGCCAGCAGTTACTTTGGCAGGGACTACGGCTACACCTTC. Protein: CASSYFGRDYGYTF.

Concerning this clonotype itself: A single base separates this from a much larger clone, so it may be a read error. This chain uses TRBV28 with TRBJ2-7; 8 nucleotides agree with TRBD1. CDR3 length equals 14 residues. From germline, CDR1 is MDHEN and CDR2 SYDVKM. Trimming cost V 7 bases and J 2 bases; bases outside gene matches: 7. CDR3 protein: CASTSGQEPYEQYF. The CDR3, as DNA: TGTGCCAGCACTTCGGGACAGGAGCCCTACGAGCAGTACTTC.

This clonotype was recorded many times. J is TRBJ1-1 and V is TRBV5-1; 7 bases are a match to TRBD1. Losses at the gene ends were 3 bases for V and 1 base for J; bases not matched to a gene: 15. CDR3 length: 18 amino acids. Germline V lookup: CDR1 SGHRS, CDR2 YFSETQ. The CDR3 here is CASSWPRGEGGPNTEAFF. As DNA, the CDR3 is TGCGCCAGCAGCTGGCCGCGGGGGGAAGGGGGCCCGAACACTGAAGCTTTCTTT.

This clonotype was observed many times. The rearrangement joins TRBV2 to TRBJ1-4, with 9 bases aligning to TRBD1. Germline V gene sequence: CDR1 SNHLY, CDR2 FYNNEI. This CDR3 comprises 14 residues. With 5 bases clipped from V and 8 bases from J, the junction kept 6 bases outside the gene matches. The CDR3 spells CASSYTGGREKLFF. The DNA of the CDR3 is TGTGCCAGCAGTTACACAGGGGGCCGCGAAAAACTGTTTTTT.

This clonotype came up many times. The V gene is TRBV9, the J gene TRBJ1-1, with D perhaps TRBD1 (5 bases). The CDR3 consists of 16 residues. Trimming shortened V by 5 bases and J by 0 bases, and 17 bases separated the two germline ends. Germline values: CDR1 SGDLS, CDR2 YYNGEE. The CDR3 spells CASSRGVGSVNTEAFF. As DNA, the CDR3 is TGTGCCAGCAGTCGGGGGGTAGGGAGTGTGAACACTGAAGCTTTCTTT.

This clonotype was seen only once. J is TRBJ2-7 and V is TRBV7-2, with 11 positions matching TRBD2. Germline V CDR1 and CDR2: SGHTA, FQGNSA. This CDR3 region has 15 residues. V lost 5 bases to trimming and J lost 7 bases; unmatched junction nucleotides: 10. The CDR3 sequence is CASSLRSGGANEQYF. CDR3 bases: TGTGCCAGCAGCCTTCGTAGCGGGGGGGCGAATGAGCAGTACTTC.

V is TRBV9 and J is TRBJ1-3, with TRBD1 matching 10 bases. Trimming cost V 5 bases and J 2 bases; bases outside gene matches: 4. CDR1 and CDR2 (germline): SGDLS, YYNGEE. The CDR3 sequence is 15 residues long. As DNA, the CDR3 is TGTGCCAGCAGTACCGGGACAGGGGCTGGAAACACCATATATTTT. Translation gives CASSTGTGAGNTIYF.

CDR3 residues: CSASRLAGGREQYF. CDR3 in DNA: TGCAGTGCTAGTCGACTAGCGGGGGGCAGGGAGCAGTATTTT. The chain has TRBV20-1 and TRBJ2-3, with TRBD2 identical over 13 bases. This CDR3 has 14 amino acids. The V and J ends lost 3 bases and 11 bases, in that order; junction bases with no gene match: 8. Germline loops: CDR1 DFQATT, CDR2 SNEGSKA (reference sequence).